The subject of this entry is one T cell receptor (beta chain). In the original processing: Amplification of reference gene primers was used by the study to estimate nucleated cell counts. The table came from immunoSEQ multiplex PCR; TCRdb's copy has only in-frame clones and leaves some out. The D gene and trimming were derived from the DNA, and the V and J assignments and clone size from that table. The sample comprises hundreds of thousands of clones, approximately 85% of which are singletons, and around 0.97% rests with the top ten. The record originates from a study of blood T cell repertoires in COVID-19. Looking at the study overall: Samples came from the United States, Italy and Spain, spanning acute and convalescent COVID-19. Sample material is recorded as cDNA or gDNA derived from T cells, B-cell-depleted T cells, or PBMCs.

V was cut by 3 bases and J by 0 bases, with 17 bases left in between. The CDR3 totals 17 residues. Per the germline V gene, CDR1 is MGHRA and CDR2 is YSYEKL. The chain has TRBV4-1 and TRBJ1-1; perhaps TRBD1 as D (5 bases). The TCR was taken from a middle-aged man with acute or convalescent COVID-19. Sequenced sample: peripheral blood. The CDR3 bases are TGCGCCAGCAGCCACCGGATGGGGGGAAAAATGAACACTGAAGCTTTCTTT. It encodes CASSHRMGGKMNTEAFF.